Listed below are T cell receptor beta chains from one sample, sequenced in a study of T cell repertoires in cytomegalovirus infection. A single record per CDR3 protein comes from TCRdb applying MiXCR to the reads. This sample has roughly 230,000 distinct CDR3 sequences, with approximately 22% found just once. Sequencing input: CD8+ T cells from PBMCs. Receptors originate from a human donor in good health (CMV status not recorded). Some clones in this sample may be carry-over from other donors' samples. CDR3s include the opening cysteine and the closing phenylalanine or tryptophan. Each record gives: D gene, clone size, V gene, J gene, CDR3 protein, CDR3 DNA. A D gene is named only where the DNA matches it firmly. Some rows mark clone size as missing; the rest say once, few, many or name a class of expanded clone.

d_gene: NA; abundance: NA; v_gene: TRBV20-1; j_gene: TRBJ2-7; CDR3aa: CSARSPSSYEQYF; CDR3nt: TGCAGTGCTAGAAGCCCGAGCTCCTACGAGCAGTACTTC
d_gene: NA; abundance: NA; v_gene: TRBV15; j_gene: TRBJ1-4; CDR3aa: CATRRPTNEKLFF; CDR3nt: TGTGCCACCAGGAGACCGACTAATGAAAAACTGTTTTTT
d_gene: NA; abundance: many; v_gene: TRBV7-9; j_gene: TRBJ1-1; CDR3aa: CASSLVAGREAFF; CDR3nt: TGTGCCAGCAGCTTAGTTGCGGGCCGTGAAGCTTTCTTT
d_gene: NA; abundance: once; v_gene: TRBV25-1; j_gene: TRBJ2-1; CDR3aa: CASSVSQNEQFF; CDR3nt: TGTGCCAGCAGTGTTTCCCAAAATGAGCAGTTCTTC
d_gene: NA; abundance: many; v_gene: TRBV7-8; j_gene: TRBJ2-1; CDR3aa: CASSPVWPSYNEQFF; CDR3nt: TGTGCCAGCAGCCCAGTCTGGCCTTCATACAATGAGCAGTTCTTC
d_gene: NA; abundance: few; v_gene: TRBV11-3; j_gene: TRBJ1-1; CDR3aa: CASSVRTWTEAFF; CDR3nt: TGTGCCAGCAGCGTCAGGACCTGGACTGAAGCTTTCTTT
d_gene: TRBD1; abundance: few; v_gene: TRBV7-2; j_gene: TRBJ2-2; CDR3aa: CASTPDRVHTGELFF; CDR3nt: TGTGCCAGCACTCCAGACAGGGTTCACACCGGGGAGCTGTTTTTT
d_gene: NA; abundance: few; v_gene: TRBV29-1; j_gene: TRBJ2-2; CDR3aa: CSVCSSVVGELFF; CDR3nt: TGCAGCGTTTGTTCTAGCGTGGTGGGGGAGCTGTTTTTT
d_gene: NA; abundance: NA; v_gene: TRBV11-2; j_gene: TRBJ2-7; CDR3aa: CASSWGPGAYEQYF; CDR3nt: TGTGCCAGCAGCTGGGGGCCAGGGGCCTACGAGCAGTACTTC
d_gene: NA; abundance: NA; v_gene: TRBV4-1; j_gene: TRBJ2-2; CDR3aa: CASSQEPDEGDGELFF; CDR3nt: TGCGCCAGCAGCCAAGAGCCAGATGAAGGAGACGGGGAGCTGTTTTTT
d_gene: TRBD2; abundance: few; v_gene: TRBV14; j_gene: TRBJ2-5; CDR3aa: CASSLGTSGELQETQYF; CDR3nt: TGTGCCAGCAGCCTCGGGACTAGCGGGGAACTTCAAGAGACCCAGTACTTC
d_gene: TRBD1; abundance: many; v_gene: TRBV12-3/TRBV12-4; j_gene: TRBJ1-1; CDR3aa: CASSPGTVGDMNTEAFF; CDR3nt: TGTGCCAGCAGCCCCGGGACAGTGGGGGACATGAACACTGAAGCTTTCTTT
d_gene: TRBD2; abundance: many; v_gene: TRBV7-2; j_gene: TRBJ2-5; CDR3aa: CASSLGLAAETQYF; CDR3nt: TGTGCCAGCAGCTTAGGACTAGCGGCGGAGACCCAGTACTTC
d_gene: NA; abundance: few; v_gene: TRBV25-1; j_gene: TRBJ1-2; CDR3aa: CASSEYTGVQGDYGYTF; CDR3nt: TGTGCCAGCAGTGAATATACTGGGGTACAGGGCGACTATGGCTACACCTTC
d_gene: NA; abundance: many; v_gene: TRBV7-9; j_gene: TRBJ2-1; CDR3aa: CASSSPASWWDEQFF; CDR3nt: TGTGCCAGCAGCTCCCCGGCCAGCTGGTGGGATGAGCAGTTCTTC
d_gene: TRBD2; abundance: once; v_gene: TRBV9; j_gene: TRBJ2-3; CDR3aa: CASSSPAGVGTDTQYF; CDR3nt: TGTGCCAGCAGCTCCCCAGCGGGGGTGGGCACAGATACGCAGTATTTT
d_gene: NA; abundance: NA; v_gene: TRBV28; j_gene: TRBJ2-1; CDR3aa: CASRLIIGDHEQFF; CDR3nt: TGTGCCAGCAGACTTATTATTGGGGACCATGAGCAGTTCTTT
d_gene: NA; abundance: few; v_gene: TRBV15; j_gene: TRBJ2-3; CDR3aa: CATEQGTNTQYF; CDR3nt: TGTGCCACCGAACAGGGTACTAATACGCAGTATTTT
d_gene: NA; abundance: NA; v_gene: TRBV6-5; j_gene: TRBJ2-7; CDR3aa: CASSPLIDDEQYF; CDR3nt: TGTGCCAGCAGCCCCTTAATAGACGACGAGCAGTACTTC
d_gene: TRBD1; abundance: few; v_gene: TRBV20-1; j_gene: TRBJ2-7; CDR3aa: CSARATGVNDEQYF; CDR3nt: TGCAGTGCTAGAGCCACAGGGGTTAACGACGAGCAGTACTTC
d_gene: NA; abundance: NA; v_gene: TRBV19; j_gene: TRBJ2-7; CDR3aa: CASSDTGYYEQYF; CDR3nt: TGTGCCAGTAGTGATACAGGGTACTACGAGCAGTACTTC
d_gene: NA; abundance: few; v_gene: TRBV5-1; j_gene: TRBJ2-1; CDR3aa: CASSPGTPIKFF; CDR3nt: TGCGCCAGCAGCCCGGGGACTCCGATAAAGTTCTTC